The 31 T cell receptor beta chains in this list originate from one sample, sequenced in a study of T cell responses to AZD1222 COVID-19 vaccine. Assay: immunoSEQ multiplex PCR; the TCRdb copy retains only in-frame clones and omits some. The sample has about 130,000 clones, approximately 95% seen once. Material: peripheral blood, obtained 28 days after the second AZD1222 dose. These receptor sequences come from an adult who received the AZD1222 COVID-19 vaccine.

The V call is TRBV5-1, the J call TRBJ2-7, with 7 bases fitting TRBD1. J was trimmed by 2 bases and V by 4 bases; bases with no gene match: 6. CDR1 and CDR2 from the germline V gene are SGHRS and YFSETQ. The CDR3 totals 14 residues. The CDR3 DNA follows: TGCGCCAGCAGCGAAACTACAGGGGCCTACGAGCAGTACTTC. Protein sequence: CASSETTGAYEQYF.

CDR3 protein: CASSQSGEQYF. CDR3 nucleotides: TGTGCCAGCAGCCAATCCGGTGAGCAGTACTTC. The chain uses TRBV14 and TRBJ2-7, with D unresolved. CDR1 SGHDN and CDR2 FVKESK come from the germline V gene. The CDR3 extends over 11 amino acids. V was clipped by 2 bases and J by 7 bases, with 6 bases between them.

This rearrangement joins TRBV19 to TRBJ2-4; the D gene is possibly TRBD1 (6 bases). The CDR3 consists of 17 residues. Trimming pared 3 bases from V and 2 bases from J, leaving 17 bases between. Germline V gene data show CDR1 as LNHDA and CDR2 as SQIVND (reference sequence). The CDR3 DNA reads TGTGCCAGTAGTATTTGGGGCAGGGGAACGTCCAAAAACATTCAGTACTTC. Protein sequence: CASSIWGRGTSKNIQYF.

The V call is TRBV20-1, the J call TRBJ2-1; D is undetermined. This CDR3 has 11 amino acids. Germline V gives CDR1 DFQATT, CDR2 SNEGSKA (reference sequence). V was cut by 6 bases and J by 10 bases, with 13 bases left in between. The CDR3 DNA follows: TGCAGTGCCCGAACACCGGTAGAGCAGTTCTTC. Translating gives CSARTPVEQFF.

The chain recombines TRBV5-1 with TRBJ2-7; D is unresolved. Germline V gene data show CDR1 as SGHRS and CDR2 as YFSETQ. Trimming left V 3 bases short and J 6 bases short, with 10 bases between. The CDR3 contains 12 residues. CDR3 nucleotide sequence: TGCGCCAGCAGCTCAAATTGGGGCGAGCAGTACTTC. Translated: CASSSNWGEQYF.

CDR3 sequence (DNA): TGTGCCAGTTGCCGTCAGGGCGCGGACACTGAAGCTTTCTTT. Translating it yields CASCRQGADTEAFF. The rearrangement joins TRBV2 to TRBJ1-1; tentatively, D is TRBD1 (5 bases). Trimming removed 9 bases from V and 3 bases from J, with 17 bases in between. The germline gives CDR1 SNHLY, CDR2 FYNNEI. The CDR3 consists of 14 residues.

This clone was seen only once. The chain is built from TRBV6-5 and TRBJ1-6; a weak D match, TRBD1 (5 bases). The CDR3 loop spans 15 amino acids. V dropped 7 bases and J dropped 8 bases, with 18 bases sitting between them. Germline lookup yields CDR1 MNHEY and CDR2 SVGAGI. DNA for the CDR3: TGTGCCAGCACCTTGGTGGGGCAGGGTTATTCACCCCTCCACTTT. This sequence encodes CASTLVGQGYSPLHF.

This rearrangement joins TRBV28 to TRBJ2-1; the match to TRBD2 covers 8 bases. This CDR3 has 14 residues. The germline CDR1 and CDR2 sequences are MDHEN and SYDVKM. V was clipped by 6 bases and J by 9 bases; unmatched bases: 10. CDR3 sequence: CASSPVGGALEQFF. The DNA for the CDR3 is TGTGCCAGCAGCCCCGTCGGGGGGGCCCTTGAGCAGTTCTTC. The full variable domain, with the rest looked up from reference TRBV28 and TRBJ2-1, is DVKVTQSSRYLVKRTGEKVFLECVQDMDHENMFWYRQDPGLGLRLIYFSYDVKMKEKGDIPEGYSVSREKKERFSLILESASTNQTSMYLCASSPVGGALEQFFGPGTRLTVL.

V is TRBV7-9 and J is TRBJ2-5, with 7 bases that match TRBD2. V lost 5 bases to trimming and J lost 5 bases; unmatched junction nucleotides: 8. The CDR3 has 14 amino acids. Germline V CDR1 and CDR2: SEHNR, FQNEAQ (reference sequence). For the CDR3, the DNA is TGTGCCAGCAGCCCACCACTAGCGAGGGAGACCCAGTACTTC. Translated: CASSPPLARETQYF. The whole variable domain, remainder taken from reference TRBV7-9 and TRBJ2-5, is DTGVSQNPRHKITKRGQNVTFRCDPISEHNRLYWYRQTLGQGPEFLTYFQNEAQLEKSRLLSDRFSAERPKGSFSTLEIQRTEQGDSAMYLCASSPPLARETQYFGPGTRLLVL.

The V and J genes are TRBV4-3 and TRBJ1-2; D is perhaps TRBD1 (6 bases). Trimming cost V 0 bases and J 4 bases, with 15 bases left between them. Germline V gene data show CDR1 as LGHNA and CDR2 as YSLEER. The CDR3 extends over 16 amino acids. The CDR3 nucleotides are TGCGCCAGCAGCCAAGATTATTCGGCAGGGGCCTATGGCTACACCTTC. Its translation is CASSQDYSAGAYGYTF.

V gene TRBV6-5 combines with J gene TRBJ1-5, with D hard to call. Per germline, CDR1 MNHEY and CDR2 SVGAGI. CDR3 length: 14 residues. V lost 2 bases to trimming and J lost 3 bases, with 8 bases between them. The CDR3, as DNA: TGTGCCAGCAGTTACAACCGGTTCAATCAGCCCCAGCATTTT. It encodes CASSYNRFNQPQHF.

This rearrangement joins TRBV19 to TRBJ2-7; the match to TRBD1 covers 10 bases. Per the germline V gene, CDR1 is LNHDA and CDR2 is SQIVND (reference sequence). This CDR3 spans 15 amino acids. V dropped 4 bases and J dropped 0; count of bases not matched to a gene: 3. CDR3 coding DNA: TGTGCCAGTAGTACCGGGACAGGGGACTCCTACGAGCAGTACTTC. This encodes CASSTGTGDSYEQYF. Together with reference TRBV19 and TRBJ2-7, the CDR3 gives the full variable domain: DGGITQSPKYLFRKEGQNVTLSCEQNLNHDAMYWYRQDPGQGLRLIYYSQIVNDFQKGDIAEGYSVSREKKESFPLTVTSAQKNPTAFYLCASSTGTGDSYEQYFGPGTRLTVT.

This chain links TRBV6-5 with TRBJ1-5; D call uncertain. This CDR3 is 12 amino acids long. Trimming removed 6 bases at V and 5 bases at J, with 8 bases between. The V gene's germline CDR1 is MNHEY and CDR2 SVGAGI. The CDR3, as DNA: TGTGCCAGCAGCCGTCCCTATCAGCCCCAGCATTTT. It codes for CASSRPYQPQHF.

The V call is TRBV30, the J call TRBJ1-1; TRBD1 matches at 9 bases. V was clipped by 4 bases and J by 6 bases; unmatched bases: 12. The CDR3 has 15 amino acids. Germline V gene sequence: CDR1 GTSNPN, CDR2 SVGIG (reference sequence). The CDR3 DNA reads as TGTGCCTGGAACAGGGGGCGAAGGTCTACGGCTGAAGCTTTCTTT. This encodes CAWNRGRRSTAEAFF. The full variable domain, completed using reference TRBV30 and TRBJ1-1, is SQTIHQWPATLVQPVGSPLSLECTVEGTSNPNLYWYRQAAGRGLQLLFYSVGIGQISSEVPQNLSASRPQDRQFILSSKKLLLSDSGFYLCAWNRGRRSTAEAFFGQGTRLTVV.

The chain joins TRBV6-2 or TRBV6-3 to TRBJ1-2; D gene unclear. Trimming stripped 2 bases from V and 4 bases from J, with 5 bases between. This CDR3 contains 12 residues. Looked up from germline, CDR1 is MNHEY and CDR2 is SVGEGT. The CDR3 bases are TGTGCCAGCAGTTACGAGCTCTATGGCTACACCTTC. Encoded protein: CASSYELYGYTF.

In its sample, this clone was seen a few times. The V gene is TRBV6-1, the J gene TRBJ1-3, with 9 bases identical to TRBD1. Germline CDR1 is MNHNS and CDR2 is SASEGT. Trimming cost V 4 bases and J 3 bases; bases outside gene matches: 7. The CDR3 is made up of 16 amino acids. The CDR3 protein is CASSGRDRDFGNTIYF. Here the CDR3 DNA reads TGTGCCAGCAGTGGCCGGGACAGGGATTTTGGAAACACCATATATTTT.

V is TRBV19 and J is TRBJ1-1; 10 nucleotides align to TRBD1. The CDR3 sequence is 12 residues long. In germline, CDR1 is LNHDA, CDR2 SQIVND (reference sequence). The junction had 6 bases not matched to a gene; V was cut back by 9 bases and J by 8 bases. CDR3 in DNA: TGTGCCAGCGGGACAGGGGTTGGAGAAGCTTTCTTT. It specifies CASGTGVGEAFF.

The count of this clone is one. The chain employs TRBV11-2 and TRBJ1-2, with a possible D match to TRBD1 (5 bases). The V gene's germline CDR1 is SGHAT and CDR2 FQNNGV. This CDR3 is built from 14 residues. V gave up 6 bases and J gave up 8 bases, with 19 bases separating them. The DNA of the CDR3 is TGTGCCAGCAGTTTTAGGAGTGGGGGAACCGGCTACACCTTC. Translated: CASSFRSGGTGYTF.

J is TRBJ1-6 and V is TRBV30, with D hard to call. This CDR3 contains 14 residues. V was cut by 1 base and J by 0 bases, with 4 bases left in between. Germline CDR1 reads GTSNPN; CDR2 reads SVGIG (reference sequence). The CDR3 DNA sequence: TGTGCCTGGAGTGAGGGCTCCTATAATTCACCCCTCCACTTT. The encoded protein is CAWSEGSYNSPLHF. The whole variable domain, remainder taken from reference TRBV30 and TRBJ1-6, is SQTIHQWPATLVQPVGSPLSLECTVEGTSNPNLYWYRQAAGRGLQLLFYSVGIGQISSEVPQNLSASRPQDRQFILSSKKLLLSDSGFYLCAWSEGSYNSPLHFGNGTRLTVT.

This clone was seen a single time. Here the CDR3 reads CASSPTETTNEKLFF. The CDR3 DNA follows: TGTGCCAGCAGCCCGACGGAGACAACTAATGAAAAACTGTTTTTT. This chain links TRBV6-5 with TRBJ1-4, with unresolved D. Germline values: CDR1 MNHEY, CDR2 SVGAGI. The CDR3 consists of 15 residues. V was clipped by 6 bases and J by 0 bases, with 11 bases between them.

In its sample, this clone was seen once. This chain connects TRBV7-9 to TRBJ1-5, with a possible D match to TRBD1 (5 bases). Germline lookup yields CDR1 SEHNR and CDR2 FQNEAQ (reference sequence). This CDR3 has 16 amino acids. V lost 5 bases and J 2 bases, leaving 16 bases between the germline ends. CDR3 protein: CASSLNWGSGNQPQHF. CDR3 nucleotide sequence: TGTGCCAGCAGCCTAAACTGGGGGTCGGGCAATCAGCCCCAGCATTTT.

This chain uses TRBV28 with TRBJ2-7; D is unresolved. With 4 bases removed from V and 3 bases from J, the gap between germline ends came to 10 bases. This CDR3 is 13 amino acids long. Germline-derived CDR1 and CDR2 are MDHEN and SYDVKM. CDR3 nucleotide sequence: TGTGCCAGCAGTTCAACCCCCCTCTACGAGCAGTACTTC. Residues: CASSSTPLYEQYF.

The chain uses TRBV19 and TRBJ1-2; D is unresolved. Per the germline V gene, CDR1 is LNHDA and CDR2 is SQIVND (reference sequence). The CDR3 is made up of 12 amino acids. Trimming cost V 5 bases and J 2 bases, with 6 bases left between them. The CDR3: CASSGLNYGYTF. The CDR3 DNA is TGTGCCAGTAGTGGCCTCAACTATGGCTACACCTTC.

The chain carries TRBV18 and TRBJ1-1; D gene ambiguous. V dropped 8 bases and J dropped 3 bases, with 13 bases sitting between them. This CDR3 is 13 amino acids long. Germline lookup yields CDR1 KGHSH and CDR2 LQKENI. DNA for the CDR3: TGTGCCAGCCGGTATGGAAGAGACACTGAAGCTTTCTTT. It specifies CASRYGRDTEAFF.

The rearrangement uses TRBV25-1 and TRBJ2-3; the D is unclear. The CDR3 covers 13 residues. CDR1 is MGHDK, CDR2 SYGVNS, per germline. V was shortened by 2 bases and J by 1 base, with 4 bases between the two germline ends. The CDR3 is CASSEVGTDTQYF. CDR3 DNA sequence: TGTGCCAGCAGTGAAGTAGGCACAGATACGCAGTATTTT. Full variable domain (outside the CDR3, taken from reference TRBV25-1 and TRBJ2-3): EADIYQTPRYLVIGTGKKITLECSQTMGHDKMYWYQQDPGMELHLIHYSYGVNSTEKGDLSSESTVSRIRTEHFPLTLESARPSHTSQYLCASSEVGTDTQYFGPGTRLTVL.

The CDR3 region has the DNA TGTGCCAGCAGCTTTGTAGTAGGCACAGATACGCAGTATTTT. Translation gives CASSFVVGTDTQYF. J is TRBJ2-3 and V is TRBV7-9, with unresolved D. Trimming removed 3 bases at V and 1 base at J, with 8 bases between. Germline V gene data show CDR1 as SEHNR and CDR2 as FQNEAQ (reference sequence). The CDR3 has 14 residues.

This chain joins TRBV24-1 and TRBJ2-2; maybe TRBD1 (5 bases). The CDR3 is 16 residues long. The germline V gene encodes CDR1 KGHDR and CDR2 SFDVKD. Trimming took 4 bases from V and 4 from J, leaving 15 bases between them. The CDR3 region has the DNA TGTGCCACCAGTGACATCGACAGCACCAGCACCGGGGAGCTGTTTTTT. Translation: CATSDIDSTSTGELFF.

The rearrangement joins TRBV2 to TRBJ2-2; D remains unclear. The CDR3 has 16 residues. V was cut by 3 bases and J by 0 bases, with 11 bases left in between. Germline values: CDR1 SNHLY, CDR2 FYNNEI. The CDR3 loop reads CASSDQGVPNTGELFF. In DNA, the CDR3 is TGTGCCAGCAGTGATCAAGGCGTCCCGAACACCGGGGAGCTGTTTTTT. The full variable domain, in which reference TRBV2 and TRBJ2-2 provide the parts outside the CDR3, is EPEVTQTPSHQVTQMGQEVILRCVPISNHLYFYWYRQILGQKVEFLVSFYNNEISEKSEIFDDQFSVERPDGSNFTLKIRSTKLEDSAMYFCASSDQGVPNTGELFFGEGSRLTVL.

This clone was seen more than once but under ten times. J is TRBJ2-2 and V is TRBV3-1 (or the pseudogene TRBV3-2); TRBD2 is a possible D gene (6 bases). The germline V and J ends were trimmed by 2 bases and 6 bases, with 16 bases remaining between them. The CDR3 has 16 amino acids. Germline V lookup: CDR1 LGHDT, CDR2 YNNKEL (reference sequence). The CDR3 DNA follows: TGTGCCAGCAGCCAACAGGGCCAACGGAGGGCCGGGGAGCTGTTTTTT. Its protein product is CASSQQGQRRAGELFF.

J is TRBJ2-7 and V is TRBV6-2 or TRBV6-3; D call uncertain. V shed 2 bases and J shed 3 bases, with 11 bases lying between them. The germline CDR1 and CDR2 sequences are MNHEY and SVGEGT. The CDR3 loop spans 14 amino acids. For the CDR3, the DNA is TGTGCCAGCAGTTACCCGAAGCGCAGCTACGAGCAGTACTTC. It specifies CASSYPKRSYEQYF.

This chain uses TRBV27 with TRBJ2-1, with D uncertain. The germline V gene has CDR1 MNHEY and CDR2 SMNVEV (reference sequence). The CDR3 length is 12 residues. Trimming shortened V by 6 bases and J by 7 bases, and 10 bases separated the two germline ends. The CDR3 nucleotides are TGTGCCAGCAGGGACCATCTGAATGAGCAGTTCTTC. Its translation: CASRDHLNEQFF.